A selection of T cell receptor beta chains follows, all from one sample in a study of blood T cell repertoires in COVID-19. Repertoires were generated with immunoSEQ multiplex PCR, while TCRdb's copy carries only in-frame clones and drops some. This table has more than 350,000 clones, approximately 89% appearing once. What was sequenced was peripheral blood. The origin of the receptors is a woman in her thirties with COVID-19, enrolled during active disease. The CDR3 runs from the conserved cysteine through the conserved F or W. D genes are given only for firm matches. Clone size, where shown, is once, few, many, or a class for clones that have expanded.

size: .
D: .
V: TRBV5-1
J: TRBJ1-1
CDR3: CASSLERVANTEAFF
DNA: TGCGCCAGCAGCTTGGAGCGGGTGGCGAACACTGAAGCTTTCTTT

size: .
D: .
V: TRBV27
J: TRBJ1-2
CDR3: CASSLSARGRGTNYGYTF
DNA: TGTGCCAGCAGTTTATCCGCGCGGGGGAGGGGGACCAACTATGGCTACACCTTC

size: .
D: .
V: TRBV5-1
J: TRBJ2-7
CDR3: CASSFGAGAEFEQYF
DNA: TGCGCCAGCAGCTTTGGGGCAGGGGCGGAATTCGAGCAGTACTTC

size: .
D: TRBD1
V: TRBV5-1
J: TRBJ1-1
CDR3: CASSSTGGNTEAFF
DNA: TGCGCCAGCAGCTCGACAGGGGGCAACACTGAAGCTTTCTTT

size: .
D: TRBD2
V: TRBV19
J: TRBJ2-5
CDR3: CASSIAGGGPETQYF
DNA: TGTGCCAGTAGTATAGCGGGAGGAGGACCAGAGACCCAGTACTTC

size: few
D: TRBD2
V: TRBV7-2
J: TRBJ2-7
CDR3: CASSLGSSGRLLVEQYF
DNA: TGTGCCAGCAGCTTAGGGTCGAGCGGGAGACTGTTAGTCGAGCAGTACTTC

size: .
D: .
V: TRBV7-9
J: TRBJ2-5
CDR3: CASSFRVQETQYF
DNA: TGTGCCAGCAGCTTCCGGGTTCAAGAGACCCAGTACTTC

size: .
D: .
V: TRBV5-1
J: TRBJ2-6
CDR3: CASSLDGVGANVLTF
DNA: TGCGCCAGCAGCTTGGACGGGGTTGGGGCCAACGTCCTGACTTTC

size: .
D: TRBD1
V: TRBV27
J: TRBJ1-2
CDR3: CASSWTGDGYGYTF
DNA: TGTGCCAGCAGTTGGACAGGGGACGGGTATGGCTACACCTTC

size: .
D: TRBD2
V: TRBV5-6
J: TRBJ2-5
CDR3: CASSSVAGGGSETQYF
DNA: TGTGCCAGCAGCTCCGTAGCGGGAGGGGGTTCTGAGACCCAGTACTTC

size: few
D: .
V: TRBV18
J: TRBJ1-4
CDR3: CASSRGHSTNEKLFF
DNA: TGTGCCAGCTCACGGGGACACTCAACTAATGAAAAACTGTTTTTT

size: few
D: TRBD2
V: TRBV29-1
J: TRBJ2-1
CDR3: CSMRASGGYNEQFF
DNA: TGCAGCATGAGGGCTAGCGGGGGCTACAATGAGCAGTTCTTC

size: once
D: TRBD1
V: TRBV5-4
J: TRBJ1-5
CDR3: CASSAGQSNQPQHF
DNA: TGTGCCAGCAGCGCGGGACAGAGCAATCAGCCCCAGCATTTT

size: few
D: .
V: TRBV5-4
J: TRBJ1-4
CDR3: CASSLGRNNEKLFF
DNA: TGTGCCAGCAGCTTGGGGCGGAATAATGAAAAACTGTTTTTT

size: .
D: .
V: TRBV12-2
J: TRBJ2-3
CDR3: CASRLAGGTDTQYF
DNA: TGTGCAAGTCGCTTAGCGGGAGGGACAGATACGCAGTATTTT

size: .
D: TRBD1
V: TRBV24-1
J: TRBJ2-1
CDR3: CATSDLGGASNEQFF
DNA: TGTGCCACCAGTGATTTAGGGGGCGCCTCCAATGAGCAGTTCTTC

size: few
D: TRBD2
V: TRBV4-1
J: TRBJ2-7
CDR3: CASSPGLAGPSYEQYF
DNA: TGCGCCAGCAGCCCTGGACTAGCGGGACCCTCCTACGAGCAGTACTTC

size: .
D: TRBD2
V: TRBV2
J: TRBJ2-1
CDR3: CASRTMLRLAVHNEQFF
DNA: TGTGCCAGCAGGACGATGCTGCGACTAGCGGTCCACAATGAGCAGTTCTTC

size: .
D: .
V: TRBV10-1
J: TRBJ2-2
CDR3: CASSGVANTGELFF
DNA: TGCGCCAGTTCAGGGGTAGCGAACACCGGGGAGCTGTTTTTT

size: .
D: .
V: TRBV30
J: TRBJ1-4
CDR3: CAWAGQFEKLFF
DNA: TGTGCCTGGGCCGGACAGTTTGAAAAACTGTTTTTT

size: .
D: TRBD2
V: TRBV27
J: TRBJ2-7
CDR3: CASKISTSGYYEQYF
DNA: TGTGCCAGCAAAATCTCGACTAGCGGGTATTACGAGCAGTACTTC

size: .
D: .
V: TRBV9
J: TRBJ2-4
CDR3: CASSVLAGGPKNIQYF
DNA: TGTGCCAGCAGCGTCCTCGCGGGCGGGCCCAAAAACATTCAGTACTTC

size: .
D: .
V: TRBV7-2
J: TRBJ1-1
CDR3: CASSLQGSNTEAFF
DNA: TGTGCCAGCAGCTTACAGGGATCGAACACTGAAGCTTTCTTT

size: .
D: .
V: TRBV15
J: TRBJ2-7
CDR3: CATSKRQLSYEQYF
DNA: TGTGCCACCAGCAAGAGGCAGCTCTCCTACGAGCAGTACTTC

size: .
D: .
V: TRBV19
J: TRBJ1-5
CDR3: CASSIQGNRNQPQHF
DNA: TGTGCCAGTAGTATACAGGGGAATAGGAATCAGCCCCAGCATTTT

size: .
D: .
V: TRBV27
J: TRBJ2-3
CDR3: CASSLGGALSSQYF
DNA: TGTGCCAGCAGTTTAGGGGGGGCGCTTAGCTCGCAGTATTTT

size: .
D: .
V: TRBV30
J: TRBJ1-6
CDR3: CAWSRMGQSPLHF
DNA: TGTGCCTGGAGCCGCATGGGACAATCACCCCTCCACTTT

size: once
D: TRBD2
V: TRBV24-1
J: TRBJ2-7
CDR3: CATSDPRGLAGRLNLEQYF
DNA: TGTGCCACCAGTGATCCTAGAGGGCTAGCGGGCAGGTTGAACCTCGAGCAGTACTTC

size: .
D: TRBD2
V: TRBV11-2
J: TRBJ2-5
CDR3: CASSPQAGVEETQYF
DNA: TGTGCCAGCAGCCCACAAGCGGGGGTTGAAGAGACCCAGTACTTC

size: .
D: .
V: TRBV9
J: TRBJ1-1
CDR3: CASSSGFPLNTEAFF
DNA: TGTGCCAGCAGCTCAGGGTTCCCTTTGAACACTGAAGCTTTCTTT

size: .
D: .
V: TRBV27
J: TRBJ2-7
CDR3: CASTSPGAGAYEQYF
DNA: TGTGCCAGCACCTCACCGGGAGCAGGCGCCTACGAGCAGTACTTC

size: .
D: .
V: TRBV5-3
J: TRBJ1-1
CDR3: CARERQTRWNTEAFF
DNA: TGTGCCAGAGAAAGACAGACCAGATGGAACACTGAAGCTTTCTTT

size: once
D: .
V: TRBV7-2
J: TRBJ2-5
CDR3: CASTLSLGHLQETQYF
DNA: TGTGCCAGCACCCTGTCCCTGGGACACCTCCAAGAGACCCAGTACTTC

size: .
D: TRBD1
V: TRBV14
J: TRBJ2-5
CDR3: CASSLGQGIQETQYF
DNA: TGTGCCAGCAGCCTTGGACAGGGGATACAAGAGACCCAGTACTTC

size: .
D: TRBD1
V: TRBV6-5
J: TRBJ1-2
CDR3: CASSYRQGAYGYTF
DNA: TGTGCCAGCAGTTACCGTCAGGGGGCGTATGGCTACACCTTC

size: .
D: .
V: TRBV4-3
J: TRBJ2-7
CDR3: CASSQVGSEQYF
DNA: TGCGCCAGCAGCCAAGTCGGTTCCGAGCAGTACTTC

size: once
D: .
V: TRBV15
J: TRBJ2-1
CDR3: CATSRDFATRGNNEQFF
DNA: TGTGCCACCAGCAGAGATTTTGCAACCCGGGGAAACAATGAGCAGTTCTTC

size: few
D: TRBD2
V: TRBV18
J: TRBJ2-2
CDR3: CASSPRSAVSGTVGELFF
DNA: TGTGCCAGCTCACCAAGGAGTGCCGTGAGCGGGACGGTCGGGGAGCTGTTTTTT

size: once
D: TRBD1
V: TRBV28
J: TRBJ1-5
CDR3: CASRGPGTGYNQPQHF
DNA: TGTGCCAGCAGGGGCCCCGGGACAGGCTATAATCAGCCCCAGCATTTT

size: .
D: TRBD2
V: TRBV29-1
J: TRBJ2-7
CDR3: CSALLAGVREQYF
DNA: TGCAGCGCCTTACTAGCGGGAGTGCGAGAGCAGTACTTC

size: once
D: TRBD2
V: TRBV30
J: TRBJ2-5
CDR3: CAWSGAGGWAQYF
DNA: TGTGCCTGGAGCGGAGCGGGAGGATGGGCCCAGTACTTC

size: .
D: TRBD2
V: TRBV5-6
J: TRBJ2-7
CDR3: CASSSGQGLAGLYEQYF
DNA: TGTGCCAGCAGCTCCGGACAGGGACTAGCGGGACTCTACGAGCAGTACTTC

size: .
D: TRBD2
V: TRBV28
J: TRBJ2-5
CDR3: CASSPTGGGETQYF
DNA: TGTGCCAGCAGTCCAACGGGGGGGGGAGAGACCCAGTACTTC

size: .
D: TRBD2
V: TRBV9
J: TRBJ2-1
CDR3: CASSVWTSGYNEQFF
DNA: TGTGCCAGCAGCGTATGGACTAGCGGCTACAATGAGCAGTTCTTC

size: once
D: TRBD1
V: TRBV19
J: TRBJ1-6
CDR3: CASSRDSYSPLHF
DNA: TGTGCCAGTAGCCGGGACAGTTATTCACCCCTCCACTTT

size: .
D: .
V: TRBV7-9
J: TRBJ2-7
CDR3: CASSPDSSYEQYF
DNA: TGTGCCAGCAGCCCCGACAGCTCCTACGAGCAGTACTTC

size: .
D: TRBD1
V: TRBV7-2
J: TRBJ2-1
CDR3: CASRDRGYNEQFF
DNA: TGTGCCAGCAGGGACAGGGGGTACAATGAGCAGTTCTTC

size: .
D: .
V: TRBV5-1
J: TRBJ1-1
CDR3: CASSLRMDKTNTEAFF
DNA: TGCGCCAGCAGCCTAAGGATGGACAAAACGAACACTGAAGCTTTCTTT

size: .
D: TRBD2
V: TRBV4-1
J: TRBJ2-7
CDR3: CASSQGAGAYYEQYF
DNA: TGCGCCAGCAGCCAAGGAGCGGGAGCTTACTACGAGCAGTACTTC